This TCR beta chain was profiled in a study of early T cells in non-severe SARS-CoV-2 infection. TCRdb used MiXCR to reprocess the 5' RACE reads, holding one entry per CDR3 protein. The data show about 100,000 distinct CDR3 sequences, approximately 12% seen once. This clonotype was detected many times. The CDR3 contains 14 residues. V was cut by 0 bases and J by 3 bases, with 8 bases left in between. The V gene's germline CDR1 is LGHDT and CDR2 YNNKEL (reference sequence). This sequence was found in an adult who was a healthcare worker with PCR-confirmed SARS-CoV-2 infection or an uninfected control (not recorded which). V and J are TRBV3-1 and TRBJ2-5, with unresolved D. The sequenced material came from whole blood. The CDR3 nucleotides read TGTGCCAGCAGCCAAGAGTACTACAAAGAGACCCAGTACTTC. This codes for CASSQEYYKETQYF.